These 21 T cell receptor beta chains were all obtained from the same sample, sequenced in a study of blood T cell repertoires in COVID-19. Generated by immunoSEQ multiplex PCR, the TCRdb table keeps only in-frame clones and is missing some. The sample includes about 160,000 clones, about 90% of them seen just once. The specimen sequenced was PBMCs or T cells enriched from blood (not recorded which). These receptors originate from a woman aged 45-59 years who had recovered from COVID-19.

J is TRBJ2-7 and V is TRBV7-8; no firm D call. CDR3 length equals 14 residues. The V end lost 0 bases, the J end lost 2 bases, and 8 bases lay between the germline ends. Germline V gene sequence: CDR1 SGHVS, CDR2 FQNEAQ. The CDR3 sequence is CASSLAPNTYEQYF. The CDR3 DNA is TGTGCCAGCAGCTTAGCACCCAACACCTACGAGCAGTACTTC.

This clone appeared a single time. This CDR3 is CASNPSGKREQFF. The CDR3 nucleotides are TGTGCCAGCAACCCTAGCGGGAAGAGAGAGCAGTTCTTC. This chain uses TRBV2 with TRBJ2-1; 9 positions match TRBD2. The CDR3 spans 13 residues. Germline V gene lookup returns CDR1 SNHLY and CDR2 FYNNEI. After removal of 7 bases from V and 10 bases from J, the junction contained 8 bases not matched to a gene.

This sequence joins TRBV5-8 and TRBJ1-1, with no clear D. Germline CDR1 is SGHTS and CDR2 is YDEGEE. This CDR3 contains 14 residues. Trimming cost V 2 bases and J 1 base, with 9 bases left between them. In nucleotides, the CDR3 is TGTGCCAGCAGCTTATACTCCAAGAACACTGAAGCTTTCTTT. It yields the protein CASSLYSKNTEAFF.

The rearrangement joins TRBV2 to TRBJ1-5; D is possibly TRBD1 (6 bases). V dropped 5 bases and J dropped 5 bases, with 10 bases sitting between them. CDR3 length: 13 amino acids. CDR1 and CDR2 (germline): SNHLY, FYNNEI. The CDR3 loop reads CASSPQGDQPQHF. In DNA form, the CDR3 reads TGTGCCAGCAGTCCACAGGGCGATCAGCCCCAGCATTTT.

The chain recombines TRBV14 with TRBJ2-7; D unclear. The V end was cut by 5 bases, the J end by 3 bases, with 17 bases between. The CDR3 has 15 amino acids. The V gene's germline CDR1 is SGHDN and CDR2 FVKESK. The CDR3 nucleotides are TGTGCCAGCAGCGATACAGCTACCGGATACTACGAGCAGTACTTC. It codes for CASSDTATGYYEQYF.

This chain connects TRBV7-9 to TRBJ1-4; 7 nucleotides align to TRBD1. V was clipped by 4 bases and J by 0 bases; unmatched bases: 2. CDR1 and CDR2 (germline): SEHNR, FQNEAQ (reference sequence). The CDR3 extends over 15 amino acids. In nucleotides, the CDR3 is TGTGCCAGCAGCTCGGGACAGTCAACTAATGAAAAACTGTTTTTT. Translated, it gives CASSSGQSTNEKLFF.

CDR3 residues: CASSAGTGSYEQYF. In nucleotides, the CDR3 is TGCGCCAGCAGCGCCGGGACAGGGTCCTACGAGCAGTACTTC. This chain connects TRBV5-1 to TRBJ2-7, with 9 bases that match TRBD1. CDR1 and CDR2 (germline): SGHRS, YFSETQ. This CDR3 is 14 amino acids long. J gave up 1 base and V 4 bases, and 3 bases lay outside the gene matches.

The chain joins TRBV3-1 (or the pseudogene TRBV3-2) to TRBJ2-1; D unclear. From germline, CDR1 is LGHDT and CDR2 YNNKEL (reference sequence). The CDR3 is 14 residues long. The V end was cut by 1 base, the J end by 7 bases, with 11 bases between. The CDR3 region is CASSQASKLNEQFF. The DNA of the CDR3 is TGTGCCAGCAGCCAAGCTAGTAAGCTTAATGAGCAGTTCTTC.

J is TRBJ1-1 and V is TRBV4-1; tentatively, D is TRBD1 (6 bases). Per germline, CDR1 MGHRA and CDR2 YSYEKL. V was clipped by 2 bases and J by 6 bases, with 16 bases between them. This CDR3 has 15 residues. This chain's CDR3 is CASSQPTGLRAEAFF. CDR3 bases: TGCGCCAGCAGCCAACCGACAGGTCTGCGGGCTGAAGCTTTCTTT.

This chain joins TRBV28 and TRBJ2-7; D may be TRBD2 (7 bases). Germline V gene data show CDR1 as MDHEN and CDR2 as SYDVKM. Trimming left V 2 bases short and J 1 base short, with 9 bases between. The CDR3 is 14 amino acids. The CDR3 spells CASSLAGASYEQYF. CDR3 nucleotide sequence: TGTGCCAGCAGTTTAGCGGGGGCGTCCTACGAGCAGTACTTC.

This clone was counted a single time. The rearrangement uses TRBV5-1 and TRBJ1-1; D is uncertain. The CDR3 is made up of 16 amino acids. Between the trimmed V and J ends, which lost 3 bases and 1 base, there was a span of 16 bases. Per the germline V gene, CDR1 is SGHRS and CDR2 is YFSETQ. CDR3 nucleotide sequence: TGCGCCAGCAGCTCCAATAACAGAGGGAAGAACACTGAAGCTTTCTTT. Translating it yields CASSSNNRGKNTEAFF.

The chain carries TRBV18 and TRBJ2-3; 7 nucleotides align to TRBD1. V lost 5 bases to trimming and J lost 0 bases; unmatched junction nucleotides: 2. The CDR3 sequence is 14 residues long. CDR1 and CDR2 from the germline V gene are KGHSH and LQKENI. CDR3 nucleotide sequence: TGTGCCAGCTCAACGACAGGGAGCACAGATACGCAGTATTTT. This gives the protein CASSTTGSTDTQYF. The variable domain in full, with the rest retrieved from reference TRBV18 and TRBJ2-3, is NAGVMQNPRHLVRRRGQEARLRCSPMKGHSHVYWYRQLPEEGLKFMVYLQKENIIDESGMPKERFSAEFPKEGPSILRIQQVVRGDSAAYFCASSTTGSTDTQYFGPGTRLTVL.

This clone has only one observation. The CDR3 here is CATSEGSFAYNEQFF. The CDR3 DNA reads TGTGCCACCAGTGAGGGGAGTTTCGCCTACAATGAGCAGTTCTTC. The chain uses TRBV24-1 and TRBJ2-1; the D gene is possibly TRBD2 (5 bases). Trimming pared 4 bases from V and 2 bases from J, leaving 11 bases between. The CDR3 loop spans 15 amino acids. Per germline, CDR1 KGHDR and CDR2 SFDVKD.

This chain connects TRBV18 to TRBJ1-3, with D unclear. The CDR3 length is 15 residues. From germline, CDR1 is KGHSH and CDR2 LQKENI. Trimming removed 4 bases at V and 2 bases at J, with 12 bases between. CDR3 nucleotides: TGTGCCAGCTCACTCACGGGAGGCACTGGAAACACCATATATTTT. Translated, it gives CASSLTGGTGNTIYF.

The chain has TRBV19 and TRBJ2-1; 10 positions agree with TRBD2. The CDR3 consists of 17 residues. In germline, CDR1 is LNHDA, CDR2 SQIVND (reference sequence). V gave up 2 bases and J gave up 6 bases; unmatched junction bases: 10. The CDR3 DNA sequence: TGTGCCAGTAGTATAAGAGAGACTAGCGGGCTTCTCAATGAGCAGTTCTTC. Amino acids: CASSIRETSGLLNEQFF. Based on the CDR3 plus reference TRBV19 and TRBJ2-1, the full variable domain is DGGITQSPKYLFRKEGQNVTLSCEQNLNHDAMYWYRQDPGQGLRLIYYSQIVNDFQKGDIAEGYSVSREKKESFPLTVTSAQKNPTAFYLCASSIRETSGLLNEQFFGPGTRLTVL.

This clone was picked up a small number of times. CDR3 DNA: TGTGCCTCCCAGGGGGCCGGGGAGCTGTTTTTT. This translates into CASQGAGELFF. The chain recombines TRBV24-1 with TRBJ2-2, with 7 positions matching TRBD1. The junction had 3 bases not matched to a gene; V was cut back by 12 bases and J by 6 bases. CDR3 length equals 11 residues. Germline values: CDR1 KGHDR, CDR2 SFDVKD.

The chain carries TRBV15 and TRBJ2-1; the match to TRBD1 covers 10 bases. Per germline, CDR1 LNHNV and CDR2 YYDKDF (reference sequence). The CDR3 totals 15 residues. V lost 5 bases to trimming and J lost 11 bases; unmatched junction nucleotides: 12. The CDR3 is CATSRGGQGEPKQFF. In DNA, the CDR3 is TGTGCCACCAGCCGCGGAGGACAGGGGGAACCTAAGCAGTTCTTC. Looking up the rest from reference TRBV15 and TRBJ2-1 gives the full variable domain: DAMVIQNPRYQVTQFGKPVTLSCSQTLNHNVMYWYQQKSSQAPKLLFHYYDKDFNNEADTPDNFQSRRPNTSFCFLDIRSPGLGDTAMYLCATSRGGQGEPKQFFGPGTRLTVL.

J is TRBJ1-4 and V is TRBV5-1; 7 bases map to TRBD1. Germline V gene data show CDR1 as SGHRS and CDR2 as YFSETQ. The ends lost 4 bases at V and 3 bases at J; junction bases unmatched: 6. This CDR3 spans 15 amino acids. The CDR3 nucleotides read TGCGCCAGCAGCCCCGGGACAGTGTCTAATGAAAAACTGTTTTTT. This codes for CASSPGTVSNEKLFF. Complete variable domain (other parts from reference TRBV5-1 and TRBJ1-4): KAGVTQTPRYLIKTRGQQVTLSCSPISGHRSVSWYQQTPGQGLQFLFEYFSETQRNKGNFPGRFSGRQFSNSRSEMNVSTLELGDSALYLCASSPGTVSNEKLFFGSGTQLSVL.

This sequence joins TRBV7-2 and TRBJ2-2; possibly TRBD1 for D (6 bases). The CDR3 loop spans 13 amino acids. In germline, CDR1 is SGHTA, CDR2 FQGNSA. The ends were cut back, 6 bases at V and 5 bases at J, with 10 bases in the middle. CDR3 region: CASSIRGTGELFF. The CDR3, as DNA: TGTGCCAGCAGTATCAGGGGAACCGGGGAGCTGTTTTTT.

The chain uses TRBV7-9 and TRBJ1-5; maybe TRBD1 (5 bases). Germline lookup yields CDR1 SEHNR and CDR2 FQNEAQ (reference sequence). The germline V and J ends were trimmed by 5 bases and 5 bases, with 7 bases remaining between them. This CDR3 is built from 12 residues. CDR3 nucleotides: TGTGCCAGCAGCCGGGGGGATCAGCCCCAGCATTTT. This translates into CASSRGDQPQHF.

The V gene is TRBV4-1, the J gene TRBJ1-1; D gene uncertain. Germline values: CDR1 MGHRA, CDR2 YSYEKL. V was clipped by 8 bases and J by 5 bases, with 30 bases between them. The CDR3 contains 18 residues. The DNA of the CDR3 is TGCGCCAGCTCGATGAAGGACCTGACTAATCTTCTGGGGACTGAAGCTTTCTTT. It is translated as CASSMKDLTNLLGTEAFF.